These 31 T cell receptor beta chains share one sample of origin, sequenced in a study. In TCRdb, the 5' RACE reads were re-called with MiXCR into one record per CDR3 protein. Here the sample spans some 4,900 distinct CDR3 sequences, approximately 72% being singletons. Cells sorted as Tregs were CD4+, CD25+ and CD127-/low. The sequenced material came from Tregs sorted from blood. The receptors were gathered from a female donor with breast cancer.

This clonotype was picked up one time. This chain joins TRBV4-1 and TRBJ1-1; D is perhaps TRBD1 (6 bases). The germline V and J ends were trimmed by 5 bases and 0 bases, with 10 bases remaining between them. Germline CDR1 is MGHRA and CDR2 is YSYEKL. The CDR3 length is 14 residues. The chain's CDR3 is CASSSDRMNTEAFF. CDR3 DNA sequence: TGCGCCAGCAGCTCCGACAGGATGAACACTGAAGCTTTCTTT.

This rearrangement joins TRBV6-5 to TRBJ2-2; 9 bases line up with TRBD2. V lost 3 bases and J lost 5; bases outside the gene matches: 4. Germline V gives CDR1 MNHEY, CDR2 SVGAGI. This CDR3 spans 15 amino acids. As DNA, the CDR3 is TGTGCCAGCAGTTATCGAGCGGGAGGTACCGGGGAGCTGTTTTTT. Translating it yields CASSYRAGGTGELFF.

The chain uses TRBV9 and TRBJ1-2, with a weak D call TRBD1 (5 bases). This CDR3 spans 13 amino acids. Germline-derived CDR1 and CDR2 are SGDLS and YYNGEE. Trimming cost V 7 bases and J 7 bases, with 17 bases left between them. CDR3 nucleotide sequence: TGTGCCAGCCTCGGGGGGTATCCCCCTGGCTACACCTTC. Translating gives CASLGGYPPGYTF.

The chain links TRBV9 to TRBJ2-5, with D hard to call. Near its end, the DNA agrees better with TRBJ2-7, so the J call may be wrong. There are 14 residues in the CDR3. CDR1 and CDR2 from the germline V gene are SGDLS and YYNGEE. CDR3 bases: TGTGCCAGCAGCGTCGCGCCGGAATCCTACGAGCAGTACTTC. Translation gives CASSVAPESYEQYF.

The CDR3 reads CAISGTYSYNEQFF. CDR3 DNA: TGTGCCATCAGTGGGACATACTCCTACAATGAGCAGTTCTTC. The chain uses TRBV10-3 and TRBJ2-1; D perhaps matches TRBD1 (5 bases). The germline V and J ends were trimmed by 4 bases and 0 bases, with 7 bases remaining between them. Germline loops: CDR1 ENHRY, CDR2 SYGVKD. The CDR3 loop spans 14 amino acids.

Written as DNA, the CDR3 is TGCAGTGCTAGATCTCCCGGGGGGGTAGCGGGACAAGAGACCCAGTACTTC. Translating gives CSARSPGGVAGQETQYF. The V gene is TRBV20-1, the J gene TRBJ2-5; 8 bases fit TRBD2. Germline values: CDR1 DFQATT, CDR2 SNEGSKA (reference sequence). This CDR3 is built from 17 residues. After removal of 2 bases from V and 2 bases from J, the junction contained 13 bases not matched to a gene.

This chain connects TRBV6-5 to TRBJ2-3; D assignment may be TRBD1 or TRBD2 (5 bases each). The CDR3 totals 14 residues. V lost 0 bases and J 6 bases, leaving 10 bases between the germline ends. CDR1 and CDR2 (germline): MNHEY, SVGAGI. The CDR3 DNA reads TGTGCCAGCAGTTACTCCGGGGCTTACGATACGCAGTATTTT. It is translated as CASSYSGAYDTQYF.

The chain combines TRBV4-1 with TRBJ2-7; 7 nucleotides line up with TRBD2. Germline V CDR1 and CDR2: MGHRA, YSYEKL. The CDR3 is 15 residues long. The V gene end was trimmed by 0 bases and the J gene end by 2 bases; junction bases not matched to a gene: 4. The CDR3: CASSQESAGAYEQYF. CDR3 sequence (DNA): TGCGCCAGCAGCCAAGAATCCGCGGGGGCCTACGAGCAGTACTTC.

The V and J genes are TRBV20-1 and TRBJ1-2, with D possibly TRBD1 on 6 matching bases. V was clipped by 6 bases and J by 7 bases, with 15 bases between them. The CDR3 runs to 12 residues. Germline V CDR1 and CDR2: DFQATT, SNEGSKA (reference sequence). CDR3 sequence (DNA): TGCAGTGCCCGGGGGGGGCCGGTTGGCTACACCTTC. Amino acids: CSARGGPVGYTF.

The genes are TRBV5-1 and TRBJ1-1; 7 positions match TRBD1. With 1 base clipped from V and 0 bases from J, the junction kept 6 bases outside the gene matches. Germline loops: CDR1 SGHRS, CDR2 YFSETQ. The CDR3 runs 16 residues. The CDR3 DNA is TGCGCCAGCAGCTTGAGGACAGGCGCCCTGAACACTGAAGCTTTCTTT. It is translated as CASSLRTGALNTEAFF. Full variable domain (outside the CDR3, taken from reference TRBV5-1 and TRBJ1-1): KAGVTQTPRYLIKTRGQQVTLSCSPISGHRSVSWYQQTPGQGLQFLFEYFSETQRNKGNFPGRFSGRQFSNSRSEMNVSTLELGDSALYLCASSLRTGALNTEAFFGQGTRLTVV.

The rearrangement joins TRBV7-8 to TRBJ2-7, with D possibly matching TRBD1 (6 bases). This CDR3 comprises 14 residues. Trimming took 5 bases from V and 3 from J, leaving 14 bases between them. The germline CDR1 and CDR2 sequences are SGHVS and FQNEAQ. CDR3 bases: TGTGCCAGCAGCCTCACAGGGAATATCTACGAGCAGTACTTC. It is translated as CASSLTGNIYEQYF.

The V gene is TRBV25-1, the J gene TRBJ2-3, with D tentatively TRBD2 (6 bases). This CDR3 region has 13 residues. CDR1 is MGHDK, CDR2 SYGVNS, per germline. With 5 bases removed from V and 9 bases from J, the gap between germline ends came to 15 bases. DNA of the CDR3: TGTGCCAGCAGTTCCCAGCGGGCAGGAACGCAGTATTTT. Its translation is CASSSQRAGTQYF.

This chain joins TRBV6-5 and TRBJ1-2; 9 bases fit TRBD1. This CDR3 has 16 residues. Per the germline V gene, CDR1 is MNHEY and CDR2 is SVGAGI. The trim removed 11 bases at V and 4 bases at J, leaving 17 bases unmatched. CDR3 protein: CAAQGGTGNSIYGYTF. CDR3 bases: TGTGCCGCCCAGGGTGGGACAGGGAATTCGATCTATGGCTACACCTTC.

The chain joins TRBV29-1 to TRBJ2-7, with D unresolved. The germline V gene has CDR1 SQVTM and CDR2 ANQGSEA. Deletions cut 5 bases from V and 1 base from J, with 12 bases between. The CDR3 covers 13 residues. CDR3 amino acids: CSVSSEQSYEQYF. The DNA of the CDR3 is TGCAGCGTTTCGTCGGAACAGTCCTACGAGCAGTACTTC.

V usage is TRBV7-3 and J usage is TRBJ2-2; TRBD1 agrees at 7 bases. The germline V gene encodes CDR1 SGHTA and CDR2 FQGTGA. With 5 bases clipped from V and 4 bases from J, the junction kept 10 bases outside the gene matches. The CDR3 is 16 residues long. The CDR3 nucleotides are TGTGCCAGCAGCGCCGCAGGGGGAATTAGCACCGGGGAGCTGTTTTTT. Translated, it gives CASSAAGGISTGELFF.

This clonotype was observed a few times. This rearrangement joins TRBV10-2 to TRBJ2-7, with TRBD1 matching over 9 bases. V shed 0 bases and J 4 bases; nucleotides not matched to a gene: 4. Germline V gene data show CDR1 as WSHSY and CDR2 as SAAADI. The length of the CDR3 is 15 residues. The CDR3 reads CASSESGTGMYEQYF. The CDR3 DNA sequence: TGCGCCAGCAGTGAGTCCGGGACAGGGATGTACGAGCAGTACTTC.

V gene TRBV20-1 combines with J gene TRBJ2-7, with TRBD2 as a possible D gene (6 bases). CDR1 and CDR2 from the germline V gene are DFQATT and SNEGSKA (reference sequence). The CDR3 contains 14 residues. Trimming cost V 2 bases and J 4 bases, with 15 bases left between them. CDR3 protein: CSARNRQGGYEQYF. The CDR3 coding sequence is TGCAGTGCTAGAAATCGGCAGGGAGGTTACGAGCAGTACTTC.

This clonotype was picked up one time. The genes are TRBV20-1 and TRBJ2-5; D is perhaps TRBD2 (5 bases). V was trimmed by 0 bases and J by 13 bases, leaving 21 bases between them. Germline CDR1 is DFQATT and CDR2 is SNEGSKA (reference sequence). The CDR3 has 14 residues. In DNA, the CDR3 is TGCAGTGCTAGAGATCTGCGACTAACCCTAGCCGGGTACTTC. Its translation: CSARDLRLTLAGYF.

The rearrangement links TRBV7-9 to TRBJ2-7; no clear D gene. CDR1 and CDR2 from the germline V gene are SEHNR and FQNEAQ (reference sequence). The CDR3 totals 14 residues. Trimming shortened V by 5 bases and J by 3 bases, and 14 bases separated the two germline ends. The CDR3, as DNA: TGTGCCAGCAGCCCCGAAGGGATTCGCTACGAGCAGTACTTC. This sequence encodes CASSPEGIRYEQYF.

This rearrangement joins TRBV6-5 to TRBJ2-7, with no clear D. The germline V and J ends were trimmed by 1 base and 6 bases, with 10 bases remaining between them. Germline assignment: CDR1 MNHEY and CDR2 SVGAGI. There are 13 residues in the CDR3. The CDR3, as DNA: TGTGCCAGCAGTTACTGGCCCCTCGGCGAGCAGTACTTC. Protein product: CASSYWPLGEQYF.

CDR3 DNA sequence: TGTGCCAGCAGCGCCTTCCAGGGGTCCCTCAATGAGCAGTTCTTC. This codes for CASSAFQGSLNEQFF. The rearrangement links TRBV7-3 to TRBJ2-1; D is perhaps TRBD1 (6 bases). V was clipped by 5 bases and J by 6 bases, with 17 bases between them. This CDR3 contains 15 residues. The germline CDR1 and CDR2 sequences are SGHTA and FQGTGA.

The chain carries TRBV7-6 and TRBJ2-1; 8 bases are shared with TRBD2. CDR3 length equals 15 residues. The V segment lost 5 bases and the J segment 3 bases; nucleotides outside the gene matches: 6. CDR1 is SGHVS, CDR2 FNYEAQ, per germline. CDR3: CASSLNSGVYNEQFF. The CDR3 DNA follows: TGTGCCAGCAGCCTAAATAGCGGGGTCTACAATGAGCAGTTCTTC.

The sample holds a few counts of this clonotype. This chain links TRBV5-1 with TRBJ2-1; 8 positions match TRBD2. The CDR3 extends over 16 amino acids. The germline V gene encodes CDR1 SGHRS and CDR2 YFSETQ. The ends lost 2 bases at V and 2 bases at J; junction bases unmatched: 6. The CDR3 spells CASSFRPGGAYNEQFF. DNA for the CDR3: TGCGCCAGCAGCTTCCGACCGGGGGGGGCCTACAATGAGCAGTTCTTC.

The chain recombines TRBV10-1 with TRBJ2-5, with 11 bases that match TRBD1. Germline trimming cut 10 bases from V and 4 bases from J; bases unmatched to any gene: 14. Per the germline V gene, CDR1 is WNHNN and CDR2 is SYGVQD (reference sequence). This CDR3 is built from 16 residues. In DNA form, the CDR3 reads TGCGCCACCCCTCGGGGGACAGGGGGTTTGGCAGAGACCCAGTACTTC. Its translation: CATPRGTGGLAETQYF.

This rearrangement joins TRBV29-1 to TRBJ2-1; D could derive from TRBD1 or TRBD2 (6 bases each). V shed 7 bases and J shed 1 base, with 11 bases lying between them. CDR1 and CDR2 (germline): SQVTM, ANQGSEA. CDR3 length equals 13 residues. CDR3 DNA: TGCAGCGCCAGGGGAGGATCCTACAATGAGCAGTTCTTC. It translates to CSARGGSYNEQFF.

As concerns this clonotype: The CDR3 does not close with the conserved phenylalanine or tryptophan, likely indicating a read error. V usage is TRBV4-1 and J usage is TRBJ2-5, with 8 positions matching TRBD1. The assigned J gene may be wrong: the sequence end matches TRBJ2-7 better. This CDR3 region has 14 residues. CDR1 MGHRA and CDR2 YSYEKL come from the germline V gene. This CDR3 reads CASSQGQGADEQYC. For the CDR3, the DNA is TGCGCCAGCAGCCAAGGTCAGGGGGCGGACGAGCAGTACTGC.

This clonotype turned up a few times. The J gene is TRBJ2-1, the V gene TRBV6-4, with TRBD2 matching 7 bases. Germline V gene data show CDR1 as MRHNA and CDR2 as SNTAGT. The CDR3 has 15 residues. After removal of 2 bases from V and 2 bases from J, the junction contained 3 bases not matched to a gene. CDR3 nucleotide sequence: TGTGCCAGCAGTGACGGGGCGGGGGCCTACAATGAGCAGTTCTTC. It is translated as CASSDGAGAYNEQFF.

Comments on this clonotype: Given a much more abundant clone one base away, this may be a read error. The chain recombines TRBV4-1 with TRBJ2-3; D gene unclear. The CDR3 is 13 amino acids. Germline CDR1 reads MGHRA; CDR2 reads YSYEKL. CDR3 DNA sequence: TGCGCCAACAGCCCAGACAGCACAGATACGCAGTATTTT. Translation gives CANSPDSTDTQYF.

The V gene is TRBV10-3, the J gene TRBJ1-1; D ambiguous. V was shortened by 3 bases and J by 3 bases, with 11 bases between the two germline ends. Germline values: CDR1 ENHRY, CDR2 SYGVKD. The CDR3 loop spans 14 amino acids. CDR3 region: CAISDSLWDTEAFF. The CDR3 DNA is TGTGCCATCAGTGATAGCCTTTGGGACACTGAAGCTTTCTTT.

The V call is TRBV7-6, the J call TRBJ2-1; unclear D gene. Germline-derived CDR1 and CDR2 are SGHVS and FNYEAQ. The V end was cut by 1 base, the J end by 0 bases, with 10 bases between. The CDR3 extends over 16 amino acids. CDR3 sequence: CASSLGQGISYNEQFF. The CDR3 nucleotides read TGTGCCAGCAGCTTAGGTCAAGGGATCTCCTACAATGAGCAGTTCTTC.

The sample holds a few counts of this clonotype. This rearrangement joins TRBV27 to TRBJ2-5, with D uncertain. V lost 8 bases and J lost 7, with 5 bases in between. CDR1 is MNHEY, CDR2 SMNVEV, per germline (reference sequence). The CDR3 runs 9 residues. CDR3 coding DNA: TGTGCCAGCCCCCGGACCCAGTACTTC. Translation gives CASPRTQYF.